The 5 T cell receptor beta chains below all came from one sample that was sequenced in a study of shared clonotypes between healthy human individuals. Data came from immunoSEQ multiplex PCR; TCRdb stores just in-frame clones and leaves some out. There are over a million clones in the sample; 96% occur only once, and roughly 1.1% lies in the top ten. The sequenced sample was naive CD4+ T cells sorted from blood. Subset given: CD45RA+ positively selected. Every receptor here comes from a man aged 25 to 40 in good health.

The chain has TRBV7-2 and TRBJ1-5; a possible D gene is TRBD1 (5 bases). Germline V CDR1 and CDR2: SGHTA, FQGNSA. CDR3 length: 16 residues. Trimming shortened V by 1 base and J by 10 bases, and 20 bases separated the two germline ends. Here the CDR3 reads CASSLVGVGAISPQHF. For the CDR3, the DNA is TGTGCCAGCAGCTTAGTAGGGGTGGGAGCAATCAGCCCCCAGCATTTT.

V gene TRBV7-9 combines with J gene TRBJ1-2; 11 nucleotides match TRBD1. Germline trimming cut 5 bases from V and 0 bases from J; bases unmatched to any gene: 2. In germline, CDR1 is SEHNR, CDR2 FQNEAQ (reference sequence). The CDR3 contains 15 residues. The CDR3, as DNA: TGTGCCAGCAGCGGGACAGGGGGTGCTAACTATGGCTACACCTTC. It is translated as CASSGTGGANYGYTF.

The chain is built from TRBV28 and TRBJ1-5; D call uncertain. The V gene lost 5 bases and the J gene lost 7 bases, with 21 bases spanning the gap. CDR1 and CDR2 from the germline V gene are MDHEN and SYDVKM. CDR3 length equals 16 residues. CDR3 in DNA: TGTGCCAGCAGTCCTCGCGTCGGGCATAGCAGGCAGCCCCAGCATTTT. Translation: CASSPRVGHSRQPQHF.

The chain joins TRBV7-9 to TRBJ1-1; D is undetermined. CDR1 and CDR2 from the germline V gene are SEHNR and FQNEAQ (reference sequence). The CDR3 is 15 residues long. V was shortened by 6 bases and J by 6 bases, with 20 bases between the two germline ends. For the CDR3, the DNA is TGTGCCAGCAGATCAAGTGACCGGGAGATGGCTGAAGCTTTCTTT. This translates into CASRSSDREMAEAFF.

This rearrangement joins TRBV5-5 to TRBJ2-7, with 9 nucleotides matching TRBD2. Germline loops: CDR1 SGHKS, CDR2 YYEKEE (reference sequence). Trimming cost V 0 bases and J 7 bases; bases outside gene matches: 11. This CDR3 spans 16 amino acids. Written as DNA, the CDR3 is TGTGCCAGCAGCTTGGCCCTACTAGCGGGTGGTAAAGAGCAGTACTTC. This sequence encodes CASSLALLAGGKEQYF.